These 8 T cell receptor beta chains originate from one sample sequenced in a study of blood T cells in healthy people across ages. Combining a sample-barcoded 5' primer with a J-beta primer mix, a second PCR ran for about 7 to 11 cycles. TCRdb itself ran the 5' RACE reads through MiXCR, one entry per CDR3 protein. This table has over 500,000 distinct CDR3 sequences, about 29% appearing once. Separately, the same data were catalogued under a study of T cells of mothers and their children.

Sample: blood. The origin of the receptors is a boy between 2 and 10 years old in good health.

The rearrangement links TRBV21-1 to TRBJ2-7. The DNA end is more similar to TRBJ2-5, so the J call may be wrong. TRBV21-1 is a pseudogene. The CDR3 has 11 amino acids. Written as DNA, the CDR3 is TGTGCCAGCTTCGAGGAAGAGACCCAGTACTTC. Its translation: CASFEEETQYF.

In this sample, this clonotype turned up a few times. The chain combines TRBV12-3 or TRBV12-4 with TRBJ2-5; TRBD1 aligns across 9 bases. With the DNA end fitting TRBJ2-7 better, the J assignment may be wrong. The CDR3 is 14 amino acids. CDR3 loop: CASSQQGASYEQYF. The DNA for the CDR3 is TGTGCCAGCAGTCAACAGGGGGCCTCCTACGAGCAGTACTTC.

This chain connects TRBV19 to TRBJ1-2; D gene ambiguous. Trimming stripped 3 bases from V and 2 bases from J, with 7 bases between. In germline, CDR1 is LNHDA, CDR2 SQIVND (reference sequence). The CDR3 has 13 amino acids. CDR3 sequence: CASSIEANYGYTF. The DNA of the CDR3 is TGTGCCAGTAGTATTGAAGCCAACTATGGCTACACCTTC.

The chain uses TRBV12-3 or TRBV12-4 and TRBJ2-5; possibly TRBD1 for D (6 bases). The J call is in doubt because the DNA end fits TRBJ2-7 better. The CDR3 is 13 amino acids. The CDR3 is CASSSSRGYEQYF. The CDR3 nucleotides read TGTGCCAGCAGTTCGAGCAGGGGTTACGAGCAGTACTTC.

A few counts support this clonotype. The CDR3 reads CASSVGLAGGIQETQYF. CDR3 DNA: TGTGCCAGCAGCGTAGGACTAGCGGGAGGGATCCAAGAGACCCAGTACTTC. J is TRBJ2-7 and V is TRBV9, with TRBD2 identical over 14 bases. The DNA end lines up better with TRBJ2-5; the J call may be wrong. CDR1 is SGDLS, CDR2 YYNGEE, per germline. CDR3 length: 17 amino acids.

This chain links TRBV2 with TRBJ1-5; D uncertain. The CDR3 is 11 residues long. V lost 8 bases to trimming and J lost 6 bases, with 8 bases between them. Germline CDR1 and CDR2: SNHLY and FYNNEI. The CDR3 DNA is TGTGCCAGCGGAGTGGCTCAGCCCCAGCATTTT. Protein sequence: CASGVAQPQHF.

The DNA of the CDR3 is TGTGCCAGCAGCTTATTACTAGCTTTTTCCTACAATGAGCAGTTCTTC. It is translated as CASSLLLAFSYNEQFF. The chain carries TRBV7-9 and TRBJ2-1; D possibly corresponds to TRBD2 (6 bases). V dropped 2 bases and J dropped 1 base, with 12 bases sitting between them. This CDR3 is built from 16 residues. CDR1 is SEHNR and CDR2 is FQNEAQ in the germline V gene (reference sequence).

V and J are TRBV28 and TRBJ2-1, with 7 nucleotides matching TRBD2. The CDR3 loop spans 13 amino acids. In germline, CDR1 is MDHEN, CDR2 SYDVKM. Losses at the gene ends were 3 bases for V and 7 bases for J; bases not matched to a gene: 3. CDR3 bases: TGTGCCAGCAGTTTGAGCGGGGTGAATGAGCAGTTCTTC. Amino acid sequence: CASSLSGVNEQFF.